This TCR beta chain came from a study of shared clonotypes between healthy human individuals. Genomic DNA of every subset was divided equally among multiple immunoSEQ plates. Some clones are missing from TCRdb's copy, which holds only in-frame ones; the method was immunoSEQ multiplex PCR. The profile shows about 380,000 clones, approximately 97% of them singletons. The germline V gene encodes CDR1 LNHDA and CDR2 SQIVND (reference sequence). The CDR3 runs 13 residues. V was shortened by 5 bases and J by 6 bases, with 10 bases between the two germline ends. Sequencing was carried out using memory CD8+ T cells sorted from blood. Subset given: CD45RO+ cells pooled with CCR7-negative TemRA cells. This TCR was sampled from a man aged 25 to 40 in good health. This chain connects TRBV19 to TRBJ2-2, with D maybe TRBD1 (5 bases). The CDR3 sequence: CASSLQGAGELFF. The CDR3 region has the DNA TGTGCCAGTAGTTTGCAGGGTGCCGGGGAGCTGTTTTTT.